The rows below give T cell receptor beta chains drawn from one sample of a study of CD8 T cells in ankylosing spondylitis. TCRdb independently ran MiXCR on the 5' RACE reads; one entry per CDR3 protein. The sample lists some 840,000 distinct CDR3 sequences, roughly 10% occurring once. Specimen: blood, either unsorted or a sorted T cell fraction (not recorded which). Source of these receptors: a male donor with ankylosing spondylitis. CDR3s leave out the opening cysteine and the closing phenylalanine or tryptophan. Each record gives: clone size, V gene, D gene, CDR3 protein. A D gene is named only where the DNA matches it firmly. A row's size may be missing; if present it is once, few, many or a size class.

>few|TRBV10-1|-
ASSDSYYEQY
>many|TRBV10-3|TRBD2
AIRYTPTSGGPNEQF
>-|TRBV6-2/TRBV6-3|-
ASLFRSPGANVLT
>few|TRBV3-1|-
ASSRGRRGYNEQF
>-|TRBV6-2/TRBV6-3|-
ASSYSRGISNQPQH
>once|TRBV12-3/TRBV12-4|TRBD2
ASRLAGGLKNIQY
>-|TRBV4-3|-
ASSRSDSYYYNEQF
>few|TRBV20-1|-
SARALLDQPQH
>few|TRBV20-1|-
SADGQPGTQY
>many|TRBV5-1|-
ASSSIDSETQY
>-|TRBV18|-
ASSPSGLDIQY
>-|TRBV5-1|-
ASSLAGTAGYTGELF
>few|TRBV4-3|-
ASSPWDFTYEQY
>many|TRBV6-2/TRBV6-3|TRBD1
ASSREGGNTEAF
>-|TRBV6-2/TRBV6-3|-
ASRRTRGNTEAF
>-|TRBV10-3|TRBD1
AISEGGRGPDTQY
>-|TRBV27|-
ASSLSQLGGGRNTGNQPQH
>few|TRBV6-5|-
ASSYGVGEQY
>-|TRBV10-3|-
AIRPGRSYNEQF